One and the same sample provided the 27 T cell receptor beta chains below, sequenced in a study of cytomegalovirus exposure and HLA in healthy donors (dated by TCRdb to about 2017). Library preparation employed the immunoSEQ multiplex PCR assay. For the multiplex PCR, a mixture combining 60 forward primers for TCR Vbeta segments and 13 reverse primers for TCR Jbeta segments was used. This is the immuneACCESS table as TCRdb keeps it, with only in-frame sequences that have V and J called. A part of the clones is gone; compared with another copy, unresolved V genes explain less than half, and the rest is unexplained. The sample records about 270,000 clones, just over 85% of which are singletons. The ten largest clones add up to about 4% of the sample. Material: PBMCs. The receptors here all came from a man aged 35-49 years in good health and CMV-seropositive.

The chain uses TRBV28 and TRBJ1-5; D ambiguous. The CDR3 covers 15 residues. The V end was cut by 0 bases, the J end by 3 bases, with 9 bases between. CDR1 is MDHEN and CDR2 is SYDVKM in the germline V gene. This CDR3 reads CASSLWGQTNQPQHF. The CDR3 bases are TGTGCCAGCAGTTTATGGGGCCAGACCAATCAGCCCCAGCATTTT.

The CDR3 DNA follows: TGCGCCAGCAGCCAAAGGACTAGCGGGGTTCAAGATACGCAGTATTTT. Residues: CASSQRTSGVQDTQYF. The V call is TRBV4-3, the J call TRBJ2-3; 12 bases fit TRBD2. With V trimmed by 2 bases and J by 5 bases, 5 bases remained unmatched. Germline lookup yields CDR1 LGHNA and CDR2 YSLEER. This CDR3 has 16 residues.

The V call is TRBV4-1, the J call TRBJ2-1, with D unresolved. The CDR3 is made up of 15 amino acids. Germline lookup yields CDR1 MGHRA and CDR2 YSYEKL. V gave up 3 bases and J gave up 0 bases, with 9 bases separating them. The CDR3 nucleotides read TGCGCCAGCAGCCAGATCGATAGCTCCTACAATGAGCAGTTCTTC. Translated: CASSQIDSSYNEQFF.

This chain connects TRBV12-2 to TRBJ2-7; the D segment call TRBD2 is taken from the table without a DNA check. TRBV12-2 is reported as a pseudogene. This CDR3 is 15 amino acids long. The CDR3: CASRLARLDLYEQYF. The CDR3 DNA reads TGTGCAAGTCGCTTAGCGAGACTCGACCTATACGAGCAGTACTTC.

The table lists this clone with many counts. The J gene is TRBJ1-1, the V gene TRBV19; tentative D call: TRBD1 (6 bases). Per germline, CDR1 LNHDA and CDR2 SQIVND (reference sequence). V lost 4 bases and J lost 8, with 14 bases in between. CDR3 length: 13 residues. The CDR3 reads CASSTTRGKEAFF. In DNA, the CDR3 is TGTGCCAGTAGTACGACCAGGGGAAAGGAAGCTTTCTTT.

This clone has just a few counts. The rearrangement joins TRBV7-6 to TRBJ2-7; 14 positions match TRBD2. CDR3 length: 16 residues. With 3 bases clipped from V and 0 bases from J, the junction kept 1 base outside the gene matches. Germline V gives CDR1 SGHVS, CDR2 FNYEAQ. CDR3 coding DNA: TGTGCCAGCAGCTTGGGGACTAGCGGGAGCTCCTACGAGCAGTACTTC. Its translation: CASSLGTSGSSYEQYF.

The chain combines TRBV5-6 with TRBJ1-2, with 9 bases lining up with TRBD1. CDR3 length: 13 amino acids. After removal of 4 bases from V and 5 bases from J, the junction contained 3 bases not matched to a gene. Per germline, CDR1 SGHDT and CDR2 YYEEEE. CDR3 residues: CASSIGQGYGYTF. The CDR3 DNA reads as TGTGCCAGCAGCATCGGACAGGGGTATGGCTACACCTTC.

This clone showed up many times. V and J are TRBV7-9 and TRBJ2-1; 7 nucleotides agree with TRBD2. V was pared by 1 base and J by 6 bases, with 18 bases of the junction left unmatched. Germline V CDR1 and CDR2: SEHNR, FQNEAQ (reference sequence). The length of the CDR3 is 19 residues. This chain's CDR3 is CASSLVISSLAAPGNEQFF. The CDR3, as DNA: TGTGCCAGCAGCTTAGTAATATCCTCCCTAGCGGCCCCGGGCAATGAGCAGTTCTTC.

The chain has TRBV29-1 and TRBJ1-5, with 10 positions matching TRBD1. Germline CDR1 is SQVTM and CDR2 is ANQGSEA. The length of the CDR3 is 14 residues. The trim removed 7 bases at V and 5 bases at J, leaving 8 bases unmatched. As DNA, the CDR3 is TGCAGCGCGATAGCCGGGACAGGGGATCAGCCCCAGCATTTT. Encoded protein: CSAIAGTGDQPQHF.

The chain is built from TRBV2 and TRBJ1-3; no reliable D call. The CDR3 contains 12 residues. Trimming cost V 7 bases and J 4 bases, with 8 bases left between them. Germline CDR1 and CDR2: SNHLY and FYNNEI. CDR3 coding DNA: TGTGCCAGCAAGTCAGAAGGAAACACCATATATTTT. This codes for CASKSEGNTIYF.

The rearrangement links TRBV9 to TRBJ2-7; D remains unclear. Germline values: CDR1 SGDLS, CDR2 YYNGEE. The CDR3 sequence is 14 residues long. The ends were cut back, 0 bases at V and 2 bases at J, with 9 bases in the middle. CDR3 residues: CASSVAGDTYEQYF. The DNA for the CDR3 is TGTGCCAGCAGCGTAGCAGGTGACACCTACGAGCAGTACTTC.

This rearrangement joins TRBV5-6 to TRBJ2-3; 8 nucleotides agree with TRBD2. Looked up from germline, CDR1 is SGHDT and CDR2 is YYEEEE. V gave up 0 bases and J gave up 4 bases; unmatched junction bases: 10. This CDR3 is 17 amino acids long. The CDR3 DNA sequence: TGTGCCAGCAGCTTGGGTCGAGCGGGAGTGAGTGCAGATACGCAGTATTTT. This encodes CASSLGRAGVSADTQYF.

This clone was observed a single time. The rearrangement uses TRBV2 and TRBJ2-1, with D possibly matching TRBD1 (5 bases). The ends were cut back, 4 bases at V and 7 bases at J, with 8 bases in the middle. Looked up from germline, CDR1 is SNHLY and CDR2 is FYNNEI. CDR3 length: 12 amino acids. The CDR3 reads CASSADRNEQFF. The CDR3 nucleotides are TGTGCCAGCAGTGCTGACAGAAATGAGCAGTTCTTC.

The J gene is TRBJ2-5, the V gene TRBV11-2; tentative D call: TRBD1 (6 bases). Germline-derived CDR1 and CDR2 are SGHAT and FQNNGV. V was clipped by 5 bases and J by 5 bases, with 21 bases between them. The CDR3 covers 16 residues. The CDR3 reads CASSPRPQGLGETQYF. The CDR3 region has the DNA TGTGCCAGCAGCCCCCGCCCACAGGGTCTGGGGGAGACCCAGTACTTC.

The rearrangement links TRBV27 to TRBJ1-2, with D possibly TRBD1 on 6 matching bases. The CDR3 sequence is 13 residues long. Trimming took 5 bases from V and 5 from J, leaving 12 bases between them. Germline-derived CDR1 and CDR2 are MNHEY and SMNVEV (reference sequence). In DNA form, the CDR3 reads TGTGCCAGCAGTAACCCGGACAGTTATGGCTACACCTTC. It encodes CASSNPDSYGYTF.

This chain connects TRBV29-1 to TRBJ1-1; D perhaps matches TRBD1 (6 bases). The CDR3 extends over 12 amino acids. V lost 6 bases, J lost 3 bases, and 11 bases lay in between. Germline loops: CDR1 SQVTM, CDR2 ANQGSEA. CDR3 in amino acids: CSVAGVDTEAFF. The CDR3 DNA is TGCAGCGTCGCAGGGGTGGACACTGAAGCTTTCTTT.

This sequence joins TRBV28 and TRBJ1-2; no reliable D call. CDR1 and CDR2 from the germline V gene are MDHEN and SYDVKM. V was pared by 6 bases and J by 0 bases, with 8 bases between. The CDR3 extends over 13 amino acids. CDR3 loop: CASSRQANYGYTF. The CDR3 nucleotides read TGTGCCAGCAGCCGACAAGCTAACTATGGCTACACCTTC.

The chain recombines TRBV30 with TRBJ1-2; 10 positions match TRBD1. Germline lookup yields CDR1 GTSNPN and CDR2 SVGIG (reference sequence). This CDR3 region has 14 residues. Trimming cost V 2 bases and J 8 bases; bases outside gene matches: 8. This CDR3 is CAWSPRRTGGGYTF. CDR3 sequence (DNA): TGTGCCTGGAGTCCCCGGAGGACAGGGGGAGGCTACACCTTC.

CDR3 loop: CATTTENYEQYF. DNA of the CDR3: TGTGCCACTACGACAGAGAATTACGAGCAGTACTTC. The chain is built from TRBV2 and TRBJ2-7; TRBD1 is a possible D gene (5 bases). The germline V gene encodes CDR1 SNHLY and CDR2 FYNNEI. V lost 10 bases and J 4 bases, leaving 14 bases between the germline ends. The CDR3 sequence is 12 residues long.

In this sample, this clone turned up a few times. The DNA of the CDR3 is TGTGCCAGTAGTACTACGGGACTGGGCAATCAGCCCCAGCATTTT. Its protein product is CASSTTGLGNQPQHF. The chain joins TRBV19 to TRBJ1-5, with a possible D match to TRBD1 (5 bases). Trimming left V 4 bases short and J 2 bases short, with 12 bases between. CDR1 and CDR2 from the germline V gene are LNHDA and SQIVND (reference sequence). CDR3 length: 15 amino acids.

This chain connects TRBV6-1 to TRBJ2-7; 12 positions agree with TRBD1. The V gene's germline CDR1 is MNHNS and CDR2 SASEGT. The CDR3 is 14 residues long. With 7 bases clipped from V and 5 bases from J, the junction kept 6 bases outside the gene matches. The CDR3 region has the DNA TGTGCCAGCACTCGGGACAGGGGGCTTGACGAGCAGTACTTC. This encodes CASTRDRGLDEQYF.

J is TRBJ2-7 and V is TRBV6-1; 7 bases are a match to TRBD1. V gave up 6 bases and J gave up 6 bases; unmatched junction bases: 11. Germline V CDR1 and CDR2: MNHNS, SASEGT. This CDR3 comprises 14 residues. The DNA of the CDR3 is TGTGCCAGCAGGTTCTTACAGGGGTTCCCCGAGCAGTACTTC. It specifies CASRFLQGFPEQYF.

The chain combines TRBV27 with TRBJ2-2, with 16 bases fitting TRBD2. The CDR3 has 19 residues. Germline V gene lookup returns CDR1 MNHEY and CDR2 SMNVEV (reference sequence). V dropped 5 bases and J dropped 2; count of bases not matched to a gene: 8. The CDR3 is CASSTLGLAGGRNTGELFF. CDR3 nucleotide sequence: TGTGCCAGCAGTACCCTGGGACTAGCGGGAGGGAGAAACACCGGGGAGCTGTTTTTT.

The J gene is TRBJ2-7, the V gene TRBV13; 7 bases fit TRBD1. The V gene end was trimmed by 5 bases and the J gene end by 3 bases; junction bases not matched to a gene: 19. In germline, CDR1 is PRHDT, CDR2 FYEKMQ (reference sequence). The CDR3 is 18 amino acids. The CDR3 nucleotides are TGTGCCAGCAGCACAAAGACAGGGTCCTCTCCTTGGGGCTACGAGCAGTACTTC. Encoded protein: CASSTKTGSSPWGYEQYF.

This chain's CDR3 is CASSLLDRGYTF. The CDR3 DNA follows: TGTGCCAGCAGTTTACTGGACAGGGGCTACACCTTC. The chain joins TRBV27 to TRBJ1-2; 7 bases fit TRBD1. Unmatched junction bases numbered 2, after V lost 2 bases and J lost 8 bases. CDR3 size: 12 residues. Germline values: CDR1 MNHEY, CDR2 SMNVEV (reference sequence).

For the CDR3, the DNA is TGCGCCAGCAGGCCAGACAATCAGCCCCAGCATTTT. Translation gives CASRPDNQPQHF. This chain joins TRBV10-1 and TRBJ1-5; the D is unclear. V was clipped by 6 bases and J by 3 bases, with 6 bases between them. The CDR3 has 12 amino acids. Germline CDR1 is WNHNN and CDR2 is SYGVQD (reference sequence).

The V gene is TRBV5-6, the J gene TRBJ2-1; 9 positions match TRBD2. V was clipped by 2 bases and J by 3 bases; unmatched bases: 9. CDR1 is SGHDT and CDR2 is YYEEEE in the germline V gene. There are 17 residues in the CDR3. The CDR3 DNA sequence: TGTGCCAGCAGCTTAGGAGTAGCGGGAGCTGGCTACAATGAGCAGTTCTTC. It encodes CASSLGVAGAGYNEQFF.